The rows below give T cell receptor beta chains drawn from one sample of a study of beta chain features in type 1 diabetes. Produced via immunoSEQ multiplex PCR; TCRdb's table is partial and in-frame only. The data hold under 200,000 clones, with about 9.4% observed a single time. Sequencing input: central memory CD4+ T cells from blood. The source of these receptors is a man under 40 with type 1 diabetes. The CDR3 runs from the conserved cysteine through the conserved F or W. The D gene is left open where the match is weak. Only part of the rows carry a size: once, few, many, or a class if the clone is expanded.

TRBJ2-7 | NA | few | TRBV28 | TGTGCCAGCAGCTACCAGGAATACGAGCAGTACTTC | CASSYQEYEQYF
TRBJ2-1 | TRBD2 | NA | TRBV5-1 | TGCGCCAGCAGCCGCACTAGCGGGAGTATCTCCTACAATGAGCAGTTCTTC | CASSRTSGSISYNEQFF
TRBJ1-4 | TRBD1 | few | TRBV6-1 | TGTGCCCACAGGGGTAGTGAAAAACTGTTTTTT | CAHRGSEKLFF
TRBJ1-2 | NA | few | TRBV28 | TGTGCCAGCGTCCCAGCTAGATTCTATGGCTACACCTTC | CASVPARFYGYTF
TRBJ1-2 | NA | few | TRBV5-6 | TGTGCCAGCAGCTTTTCCGGGTTCTATGGCTACACCTTC | CASSFSGFYGYTF
TRBJ2-1 | TRBD1 | NA | TRBV7-3 | TGTATTTATTGGACAGGGGATAACTACAATGAGCAGTTCTTC | CIYWTGDNYNEQFF
TRBJ2-3 | NA | NA | TRBV7-8 | TGTGCCAGCAGCTTATTTTGGCAAGATACGCAGTATTTT | CASSLFWQDTQYF
TRBJ2-3 | NA | few | TRBV7-3 | TGTGCCAGCAGCCCACTAGCTACCGCAGATACGCAGTATTTT | CASSPLATADTQYF
TRBJ1-5 | TRBD1 | NA | TRBV7-9 | TGTGCCAGCAGCCCGGACAGGGGCAATCAGCCCCAGCATTTT | CASSPDRGNQPQHF
TRBJ1-2 | TRBD1 | NA | TRBV2 | TGTGCCAGCAGAGGACAGGGCTCCTATGGCTACACCTTC | CASRGQGSYGYTF
TRBJ2-4 | TRBD1 | NA | TRBV5-1 | TGCGCCAGCAGCTTGGGACAGGGGGCCAAAAACATTCAGTACTTC | CASSLGQGAKNIQYF
TRBJ1-5 | NA | NA | TRBV9 | TGTGCCAGCAGCCCGGGGAGCGGAGGACAGCCCCAGCATTTT | CASSPGSGGQPQHF
TRBJ2-5 | NA | few | TRBV19 | TGTGCCAGTAGTATCTCAGGGGAGACCCAGTACTTC | CASSISGETQYF
TRBJ1-2 | TRBD1 | NA | TRBV6-5 | TGTGCCAGCAGTATCAACAGGGGCAGAGTCTATGGCTACACCTTC | CASSINRGRVYGYTF
TRBJ1-1 | TRBD1 | NA | TRBV18 | TGTGCCAGCTCAGGACAAGGGGGCTTGGACACTGAAGCTTTCTTT | CASSGQGGLDTEAFF
TRBJ2-1 | NA | NA | TRBV2 | TGTGCCAGCAGTGAAGGGCTAGCCCATGAGCAGTTCTTC | CASSEGLAHEQFF
TRBJ2-4 | TRBD1 | NA | TRBV5-1 | TGCGCCAGCAGCGTCTCCGGGACAGCGAACATTCAGTACTTC | CASSVSGTANIQYF
TRBJ2-7 | TRBD2 | few | TRBV4-2 | TGTGCCAGCAGCTTTCCTGGCGGGAGTACCGAGCAGTACTTC | CASSFPGGSTEQYF
TRBJ1-1 | TRBD1 | few | TRBV7-9 | TGTGCCAGCAGCTTCTTAGGGGGCTACACTGAAGCTTTCTTT | CASSFLGGYTEAFF
TRBJ1-2 | TRBD1 | NA | TRBV28 | TGTGCCAGCAGCCGTACAGGGGGCAATGGCTACACCTTC | CASSRTGGNGYTF
TRBJ1-5 | NA | few | TRBV7-9 | TGTGCCAGCAGCCCCGTCGACAGTTATAGCAATCAGCCCCAGCATTTT | CASSPVDSYSNQPQHF
TRBJ1-5 | NA | NA | TRBV18 | TGTGCCAGCTCACCACAAAACGGGGATCAGCCCCAGCATTTT | CASSPQNGDQPQHF
TRBJ1-2 | TRBD1 | NA | TRBV5-4 | TGTGCCAGCAGCTTTACAGGACAGGGGCTGAAGAGGGGCTACACCTTC | CASSFTGQGLKRGYTF
TRBJ2-3 | TRBD2 | NA | TRBV27 | TGTGCCAGCAGTCCCTCCACTAGCGGGAGGCTGAATACGCAGTATTTT | CASSPSTSGRLNTQYF
TRBJ2-1 | TRBD2 | few | TRBV11-3 | TGTGCCAGCAGCCACACGCCGGGACTAGCGGCTTACAATGAGCAGTTCTTC | CASSHTPGLAAYNEQFF
TRBJ1-2 | NA | NA | TRBV30 | TGTGCCTGGAGTGTACCAGGACGGGGATATGGCTACACCTTC | CAWSVPGRGYGYTF
TRBJ2-3 | NA | NA | TRBV15 | TGTGCCACCAGCAGAGAACGGAGCGGGCTCAGTAGGAGCACAGATACGCAGTATTTT | CATSRERSGLSRSTDTQYF
TRBJ2-5 | NA | few | TRBV28 | TGTGCCAGCAGTAGTTCGGGGGAAGAGACCCAGTACTTC | CASSSSGEETQYF
TRBJ2-7 | TRBD2 | few | TRBV4-1 | TGCGCCAGCAGCCAAGATGGTAGCGGGACAAAGGGAAGAGGCGAGCAGTACTTC | CASSQDGSGTKGRGEQYF
TRBJ2-7 | TRBD2 | NA | TRBV18 | TGTGCCAGCTCAATTGCGGGGGACTCCTACGAGCAGTACTTC | CASSIAGDSYEQYF
TRBJ1-1 | NA | few | TRBV7-9 | TGTGCCAGCAGCTTTACAGTAAACACTGAAGCTTTCTTT | CASSFTVNTEAFF
TRBJ2-7 | NA | NA | TRBV27 | TGTGCCAGCAGTTCGACTTTCTCCTCCTACGAGCAGTACTTC | CASSSTFSSYEQYF
TRBJ2-2 | NA | NA | TRBV7-9 | TGTGCCATTCTCACCACTAACACCGGGGAGCTGTTTTTT | CAILTTNTGELFF
TRBJ1-2 | TRBD1 | few | TRBV5-1 | TGCGCCAGCAGCCTGGGACAGGGGAACATTGGCTACACCTTC | CASSLGQGNIGYTF
TRBJ2-7 | NA | few | TRBV27 | TGTGCCAGCAGTTTCCGACTAGGCGAGCAGTACTTC | CASSFRLGEQYF
TRBJ2-1 | TRBD2 | NA | TRBV2 | TGTGCCAGCAGGACTAGCGGGGCCAATGAGCAGTTCTTC | CASRTSGANEQFF
TRBJ1-1 | NA | NA | TRBV29-1 | TGCAGCGTTGAAAAAAATGCGGGAGGATCCGCTGAAGCTTTCTTT | CSVEKNAGGSAEAFF
TRBJ2-5 | TRBD1 | NA | TRBV5-4 | TGTGCCAGCAGCTCATCACAGGGGGCTCGGGAGACCCAGTACTTC | CASSSSQGARETQYF
TRBJ2-1 | TRBD2 | few | TRBV7-3 | TGTGCCAGCAGCACTAGCGCCTCCGGTGAGCAGTTCTTC | CASSTSASGEQFF
TRBJ1-5 | NA | few | TRBV5-6 | TGTGCCAGCAGCTTGGGGCAGGGTCATCAGCCCCAGCATTTT | CASSLGQGHQPQHF
TRBJ2-1 | NA | few | TRBV7-3 | TGTGCCAGCAGCTTAAGACCTAGTCATGAGCAGTTCTTC | CASSLRPSHEQFF
TRBJ2-5 | TRBD2 | NA | TRBV2 | TGTGCCAGCAGATTACTAGCGGGAGGAGAAGAGACCCAGTACTTC | CASRLLAGGEETQYF
TRBJ2-5 | NA | NA | TRBV28 | TGTGCCAGCAGTGTTGGACTCCAAGAGACCCAGTACTTC | CASSVGLQETQYF
TRBJ1-5 | NA | few | TRBV15 | TGTGCCACCCGGCTGGAGGGGAACTCGCCCCAGCATTTT | CATRLEGNSPQHF
TRBJ2-3 | NA | NA | TRBV18 | TGTGCCAGCTCACCTACAGCTAGCACAGATACGCAGTATTTT | CASSPTASTDTQYF
TRBJ1-3 | NA | few | TRBV9 | TGTGCCAGCGGGGCAGGAGCAAGCTCTGGAAACACCATATATTTT | CASGAGASSGNTIYF
TRBJ2-5 | TRBD1 | NA | TRBV4-1 | TGCGCCAGCAGCCGGAGGTACCGGGACAGCTCACAAGAGACCCAGTACTTC | CASSRRYRDSSQETQYF
TRBJ2-5 | TRBD2 | NA | TRBV28 | TGTGCCAGCAGTTCCCATTCCGGGAGGCCGGCCCAGTACTTC | CASSSHSGRPAQYF
TRBJ2-7 | NA | few | TRBV5-6 | TGTGCCAGCAGCTTCTACGACAGGTCCTACGAGCAGTACTTC | CASSFYDRSYEQYF
TRBJ2-1 | NA | few | TRBV15 | TGTGCCACCAGCAGAGATCAGGTCCATGAGCAGTTCTTC | CATSRDQVHEQFF
TRBJ2-7 | NA | few | TRBV7-8 | TGTGCCAGCAAAAAGGGGTTGGCCTACGAGCAGTACTTC | CASKKGLAYEQYF
TRBJ2-3 | NA | few | TRBV7-9 | TGTGCCAGCCGGAGAGAGGGAGATACGCAGTATTTT | CASRREGDTQYF
TRBJ2-6 | TRBD1 | NA | TRBV5-4 | TGTGCCAGCAGCTTGGTGACTGGACAGGGCGCGGGGGCCAACGTCCTGACTTTC | CASSLVTGQGAGANVLTF
TRBJ2-5 | TRBD1 | few | TRBV7-9 | TGTGCCAGCCGACAGGGGTTGGAGACCCAGTACTTC | CASRQGLETQYF
TRBJ1-3 | NA | NA | TRBV18 | TGTGCCAGCTCACCACAACAGACAAACTCTGGAAACACCATATATTTT | CASSPQQTNSGNTIYF